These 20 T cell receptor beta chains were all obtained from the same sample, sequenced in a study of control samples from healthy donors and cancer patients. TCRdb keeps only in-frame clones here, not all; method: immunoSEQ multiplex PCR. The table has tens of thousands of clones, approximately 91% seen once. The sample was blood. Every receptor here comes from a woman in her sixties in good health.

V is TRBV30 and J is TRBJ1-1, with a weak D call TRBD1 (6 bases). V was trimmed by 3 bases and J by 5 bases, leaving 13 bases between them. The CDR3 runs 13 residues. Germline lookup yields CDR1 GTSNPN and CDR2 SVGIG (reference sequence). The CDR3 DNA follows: TGTGCCTGGAGCGTCGGGGGGCCGACTGAAGCTTTCTTT. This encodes CAWSVGGPTEAFF.

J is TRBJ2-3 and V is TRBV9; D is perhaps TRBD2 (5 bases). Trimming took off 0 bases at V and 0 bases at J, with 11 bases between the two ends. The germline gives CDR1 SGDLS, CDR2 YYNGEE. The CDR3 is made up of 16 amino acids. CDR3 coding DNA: TGTGCCAGCAGCGTAGGGAGAGCGGCTAGCACAGATACGCAGTATTTT. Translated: CASSVGRAASTDTQYF.

The CDR3 DNA is TGTGCCTGGACCCGCAGGGAGTTGAATGGCTACACCTTC. It codes for CAWTRRELNGYTF. This chain links TRBV30 with TRBJ1-2, with D maybe TRBD1 (5 bases). Germline CDR1 GTSNPN, CDR2 SVGIG (reference sequence). This CDR3 contains 13 residues. V lost 4 bases and J lost 6, with 15 bases in between.

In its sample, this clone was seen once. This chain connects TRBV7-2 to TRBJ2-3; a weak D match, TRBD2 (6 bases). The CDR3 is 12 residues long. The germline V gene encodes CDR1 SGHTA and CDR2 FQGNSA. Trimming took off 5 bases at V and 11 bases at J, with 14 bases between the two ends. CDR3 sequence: CASSLGRRVQYF. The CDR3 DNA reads TGTGCCAGCAGCCTAGGTCGGAGGGTGCAGTATTTT.

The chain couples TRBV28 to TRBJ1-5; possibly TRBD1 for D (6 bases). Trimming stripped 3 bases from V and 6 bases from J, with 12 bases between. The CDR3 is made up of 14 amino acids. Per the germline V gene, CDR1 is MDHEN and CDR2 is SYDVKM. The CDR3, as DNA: TGTGCCAGCAGTTTGCGGGGGCCGGGTCAGCCCCAGCATTTT. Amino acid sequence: CASSLRGPGQPQHF.

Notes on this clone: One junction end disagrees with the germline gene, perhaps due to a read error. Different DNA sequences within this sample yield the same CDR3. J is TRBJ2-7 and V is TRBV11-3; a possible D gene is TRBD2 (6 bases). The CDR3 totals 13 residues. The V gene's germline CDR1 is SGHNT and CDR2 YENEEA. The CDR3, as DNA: TGCGCCAGCAGCTTGGGGGGATCCTACGAGCAGTACTTC. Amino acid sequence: CASSLGGSYEQYF.

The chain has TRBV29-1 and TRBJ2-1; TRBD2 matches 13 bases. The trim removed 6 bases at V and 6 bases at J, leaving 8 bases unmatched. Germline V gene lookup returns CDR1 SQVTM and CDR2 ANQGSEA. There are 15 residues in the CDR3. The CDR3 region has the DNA TGCAGCGTAACCTTGGGACTAGCGGGAATCAATGAGCAGTTCTTC. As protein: CSVTLGLAGINEQFF.

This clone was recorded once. This CDR3 is CASSPQQGESEAFF. The CDR3 DNA reads as TGTGCCAGCTCACCGCAACAGGGGGAGAGCGAAGCTTTCTTT. This chain links TRBV18 with TRBJ1-1; 8 positions match TRBD1. V dropped 3 bases and J dropped 8; count of bases not matched to a gene: 8. The CDR3 loop spans 14 amino acids. Per the germline V gene, CDR1 is KGHSH and CDR2 is LQKENI.

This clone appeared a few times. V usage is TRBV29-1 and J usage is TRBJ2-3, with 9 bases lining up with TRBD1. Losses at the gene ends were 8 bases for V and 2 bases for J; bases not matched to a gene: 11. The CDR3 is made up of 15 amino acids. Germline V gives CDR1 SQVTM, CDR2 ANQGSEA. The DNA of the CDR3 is TGCAGCTCGAAGGGGACAGGGAGGGTCACAGATACGCAGTATTTT. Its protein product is CSSKGTGRVTDTQYF.

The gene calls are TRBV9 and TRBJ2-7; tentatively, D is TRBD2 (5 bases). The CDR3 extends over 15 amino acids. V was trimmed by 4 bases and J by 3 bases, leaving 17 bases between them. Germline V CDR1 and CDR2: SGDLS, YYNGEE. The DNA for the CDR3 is TGTGCCAGCAGCCAGGCCCCGGGGAATAGCTACGAGCAGTACTTC. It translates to CASSQAPGNSYEQYF.

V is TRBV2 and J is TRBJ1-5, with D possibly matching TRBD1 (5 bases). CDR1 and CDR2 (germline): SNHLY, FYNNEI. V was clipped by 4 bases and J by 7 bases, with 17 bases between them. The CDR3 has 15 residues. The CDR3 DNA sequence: TGTGCCAGCAGTGGGCGGGGCAGATCAGGACAGCCCCAGCATTTT. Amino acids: CASSGRGRSGQPQHF.

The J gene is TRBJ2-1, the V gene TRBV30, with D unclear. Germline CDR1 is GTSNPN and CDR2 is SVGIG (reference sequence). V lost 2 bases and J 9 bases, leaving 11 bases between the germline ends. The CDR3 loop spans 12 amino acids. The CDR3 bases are TGTGCCTGGAGTCACACTCGGAGTGAGCAGTTCTTC. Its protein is CAWSHTRSEQFF.

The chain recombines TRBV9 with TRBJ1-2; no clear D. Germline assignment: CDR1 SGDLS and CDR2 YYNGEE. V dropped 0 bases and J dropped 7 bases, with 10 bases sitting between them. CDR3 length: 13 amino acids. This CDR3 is CASSVGSGFGYTF. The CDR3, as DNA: TGTGCCAGCAGCGTAGGATCAGGTTTTGGCTACACCTTC.

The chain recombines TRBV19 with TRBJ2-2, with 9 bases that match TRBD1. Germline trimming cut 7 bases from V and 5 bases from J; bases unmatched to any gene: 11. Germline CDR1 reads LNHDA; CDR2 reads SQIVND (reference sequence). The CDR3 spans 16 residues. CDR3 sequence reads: CASTQDRGRGTGELFF. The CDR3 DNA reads TGTGCCAGTACCCAGGACAGGGGCCGAGGGACCGGGGAGCTGTTTTTT.

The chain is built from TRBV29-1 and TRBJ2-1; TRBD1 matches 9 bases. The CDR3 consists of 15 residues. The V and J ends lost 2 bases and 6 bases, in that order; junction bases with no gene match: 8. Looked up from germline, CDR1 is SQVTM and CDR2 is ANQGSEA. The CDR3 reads CSVERRQGGINEQFF. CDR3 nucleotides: TGCAGCGTTGAACGTCGACAGGGGGGGATCAATGAGCAGTTCTTC.

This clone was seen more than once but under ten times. The CDR3 is CASSPPGVMNTEAFF. CDR3 DNA: TGTGCCAGCAGTCCCCCCGGGGTCATGAACACTGAAGCTTTCTTT. The V and J genes are TRBV6-5 and TRBJ1-1, with no clear D. V lost 5 bases to trimming and J lost 0 bases, with 13 bases between them. There are 15 residues in the CDR3. Germline CDR1 MNHEY, CDR2 SVGAGI.

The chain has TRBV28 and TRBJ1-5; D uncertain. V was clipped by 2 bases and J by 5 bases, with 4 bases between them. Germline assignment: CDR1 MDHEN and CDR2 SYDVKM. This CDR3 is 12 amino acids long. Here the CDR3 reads CASSLRDQPQHF. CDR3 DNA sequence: TGTGCCAGCAGTTTACGGGATCAGCCCCAGCATTTT.

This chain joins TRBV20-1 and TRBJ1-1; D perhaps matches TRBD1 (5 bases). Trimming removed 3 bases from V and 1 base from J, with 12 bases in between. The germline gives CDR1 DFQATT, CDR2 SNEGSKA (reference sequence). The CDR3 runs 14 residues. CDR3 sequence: CSASIPGRNTEAFF. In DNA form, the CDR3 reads TGCAGTGCTAGTATCCCAGGGAGGAACACTGAAGCTTTCTTT.

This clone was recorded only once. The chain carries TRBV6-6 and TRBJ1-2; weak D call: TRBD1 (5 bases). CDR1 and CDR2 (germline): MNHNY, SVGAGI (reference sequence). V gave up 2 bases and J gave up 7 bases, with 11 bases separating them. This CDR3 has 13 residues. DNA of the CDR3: TGTGCCAGCAGTTACGGGGGGTCCTCTGGCTACACCTTC. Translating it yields CASSYGGSSGYTF.

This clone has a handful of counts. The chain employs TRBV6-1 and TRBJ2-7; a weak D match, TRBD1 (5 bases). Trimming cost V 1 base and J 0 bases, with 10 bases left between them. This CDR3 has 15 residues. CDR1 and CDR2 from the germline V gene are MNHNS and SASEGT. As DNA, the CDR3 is TGTGCCAGCAGTGAAGGGGGCTGGGGCTCCTACGAGCAGTACTTC. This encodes CASSEGGWGSYEQYF.